This TCR beta chain appears in the sequencing data of a study of blood T cell repertoires in COVID-19. V gave up 5 bases and J gave up 4 bases, with 17 bases separating them. The CDR3 has 15 residues. Germline-derived CDR1 and CDR2 are MNHEY and SMNVEV (reference sequence). Repertoires were generated with immunoSEQ multiplex PCR, while TCRdb's copy carries only in-frame clones and drops some. The sample records almost 250,000 clones, around nine tenths being singletons. The sample comprised PBMCs or T cells enriched from blood (not recorded which). This sequence was found in a woman aged 45-65 years who had recovered from COVID-19. This chain joins TRBV27 and TRBJ2-5; tentative D call: TRBD1 (6 bases). The CDR3 coding sequence is TGTGCCAGCAGTCCGAACCAAGGGGGATCAGAGACCCAGTACTTC. It is translated as CASSPNQGGSETQYF.